The T cell receptor (beta chain) under discussion was sequenced for a study of T cell changes during pregnancy in multiple sclerosis. The repertoire was sequenced with immunoSEQ multiplex PCR; TCRdb's copy has only in-frame clones and lacks some. The sample yields tens of thousands of clones, over 85% seen once. This CDR3 is built from 16 residues. Germline CDR1 MNHNS, CDR2 SASEGT. The V end was cut by 3 bases, the J end by 3 bases, with 18 bases between. This TCR came from a female donor with multiple sclerosis, enrolled in a pregnancy study. This specimen consisted of CD4+ T cells from peripheral blood mononuclear cells, obtained before pregnancy. V and J are TRBV6-1 and TRBJ2-7; D call uncertain. The CDR3 DNA follows: TGTGCCAGCAGTGATTCCCCCCATGAGGTGGGCTACGAGCAGTACTTC. Protein: CASSDSPHEVGYEQYF.